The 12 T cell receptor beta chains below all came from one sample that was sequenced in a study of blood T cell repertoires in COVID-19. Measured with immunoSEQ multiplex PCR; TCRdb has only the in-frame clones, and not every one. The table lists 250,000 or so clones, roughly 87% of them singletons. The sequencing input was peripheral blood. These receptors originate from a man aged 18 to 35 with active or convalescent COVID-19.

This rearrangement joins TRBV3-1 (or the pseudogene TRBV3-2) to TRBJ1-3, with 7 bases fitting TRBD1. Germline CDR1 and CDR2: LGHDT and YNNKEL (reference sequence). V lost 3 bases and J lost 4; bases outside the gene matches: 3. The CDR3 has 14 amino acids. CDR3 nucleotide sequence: TGTGCCAGCAGCCAGACAGGGAGGGGAAACACCATATATTTT. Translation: CASSQTGRGNTIYF.

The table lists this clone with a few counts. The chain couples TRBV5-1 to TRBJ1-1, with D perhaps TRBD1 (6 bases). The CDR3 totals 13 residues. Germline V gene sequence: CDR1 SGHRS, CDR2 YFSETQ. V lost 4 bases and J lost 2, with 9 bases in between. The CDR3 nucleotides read TGCGCCAGCAGCGTGGACAGAAACACTGAAGCTTTCTTT. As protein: CASSVDRNTEAFF.

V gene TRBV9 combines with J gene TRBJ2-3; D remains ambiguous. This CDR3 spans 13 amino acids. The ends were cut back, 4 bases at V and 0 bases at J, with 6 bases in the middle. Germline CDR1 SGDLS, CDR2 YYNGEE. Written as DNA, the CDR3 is TGTGCCAGCAGCCTGGGCAGCACAGATACGCAGTATTTT. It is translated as CASSLGSTDTQYF.

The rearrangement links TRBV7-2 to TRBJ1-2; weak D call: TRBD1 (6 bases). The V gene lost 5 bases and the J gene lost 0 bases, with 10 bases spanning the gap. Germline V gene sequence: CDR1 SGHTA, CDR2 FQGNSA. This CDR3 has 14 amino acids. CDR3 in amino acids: CASSTDSANYGYTF. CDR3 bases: TGTGCCAGCAGCACGGACAGCGCTAACTATGGCTACACCTTC.

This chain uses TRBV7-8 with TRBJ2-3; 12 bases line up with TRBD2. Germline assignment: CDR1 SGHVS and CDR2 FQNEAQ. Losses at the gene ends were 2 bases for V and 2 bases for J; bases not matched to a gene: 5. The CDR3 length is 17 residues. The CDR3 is CASSLRGLAGITDTQYF. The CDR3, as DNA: TGTGCCAGCAGCTTAAGAGGACTAGCGGGAATCACAGATACGCAGTATTTT. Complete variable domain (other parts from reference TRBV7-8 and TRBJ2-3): GAGVSQSPRYKVAKRGQDVALRCDPISGHVSLFWYQQALGQGPEFLTYFQNEAQLDKSGLPSDRFFAERPEGSVSTLKIQRTQQEDSAVYLCASSLRGLAGITDTQYFGPGTRLTVL.

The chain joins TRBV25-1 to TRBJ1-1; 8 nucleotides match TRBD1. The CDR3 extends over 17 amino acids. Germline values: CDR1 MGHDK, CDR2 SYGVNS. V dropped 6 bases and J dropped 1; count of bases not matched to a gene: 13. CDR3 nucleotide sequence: TGTGCCAGCAGGGCAGAGACAGGGGACGATGGGAACACTGAAGCTTTCTTT. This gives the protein CASRAETGDDGNTEAFF.

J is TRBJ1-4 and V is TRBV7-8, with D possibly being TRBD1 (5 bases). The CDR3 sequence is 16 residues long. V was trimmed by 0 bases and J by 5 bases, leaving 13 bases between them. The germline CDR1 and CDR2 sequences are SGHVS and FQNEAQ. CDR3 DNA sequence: TGTGCCAGCAGCTTAGCGTGGGGATCAGGGAATGAAAAACTGTTTTTT. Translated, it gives CASSLAWGSGNEKLFF.

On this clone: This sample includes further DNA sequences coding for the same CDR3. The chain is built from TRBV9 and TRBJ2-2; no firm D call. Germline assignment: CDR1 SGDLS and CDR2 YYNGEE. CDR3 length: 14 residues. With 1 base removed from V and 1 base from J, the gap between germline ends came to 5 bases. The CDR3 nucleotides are TGTGCCAGCAGCGTAACTGGGAACACCGGGGAGCTGTTTTTT. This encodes CASSVTGNTGELFF.

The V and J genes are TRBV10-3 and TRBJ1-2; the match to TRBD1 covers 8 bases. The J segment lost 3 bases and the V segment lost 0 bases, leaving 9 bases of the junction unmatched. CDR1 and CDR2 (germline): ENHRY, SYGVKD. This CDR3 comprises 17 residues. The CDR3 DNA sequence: TGTGCCATCAGTGAGTCGGGGACAGGATCGAGGGACTATGGCTACACCTTC. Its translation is CAISESGTGSRDYGYTF.

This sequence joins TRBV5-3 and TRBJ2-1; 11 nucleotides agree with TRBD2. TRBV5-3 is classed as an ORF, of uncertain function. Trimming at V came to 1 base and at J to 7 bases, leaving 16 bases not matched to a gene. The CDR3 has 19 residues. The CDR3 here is CARSLCGTSGPPRGNEQFF. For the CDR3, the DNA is TGTGCCAGAAGCTTGTGCGGGACTAGCGGCCCACCGAGGGGTAATGAGCAGTTCTTC.

The CDR3 loop reads CASSYSQNRLPKTQYF. The CDR3 DNA reads as TGTGCCAGCAGTTACTCACAGAATCGCCTTCCGAAGACCCAGTACTTC. V and J are TRBV6-5 and TRBJ2-5, with no clear D. The CDR3 extends over 16 amino acids. The ends were cut back, 0 bases at V and 6 bases at J, with 17 bases in the middle. Germline values: CDR1 MNHEY, CDR2 SVGAGI.

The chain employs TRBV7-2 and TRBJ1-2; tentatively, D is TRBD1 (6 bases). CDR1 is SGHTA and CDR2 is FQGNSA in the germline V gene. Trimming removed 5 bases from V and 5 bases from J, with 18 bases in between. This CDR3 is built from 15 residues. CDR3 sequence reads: CASSHTPPQGYGYTF. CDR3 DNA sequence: TGTGCCAGCAGCCATACCCCACCGCAGGGGTATGGCTACACCTTC.